The 15 T cell receptor beta chains listed next were all sequenced from one sample in a study of shared clonotypes between healthy human individuals. It was CD45RO-negative cells, positively selected for CCR7, that made up naive CD8 cells, with terminally differentiated effector memory CD45RA+ cells excluded. Libraries were prepared by immunoSEQ multiplex PCR; TCRdb keeps only in-frame clonotypes and omits some of them. This sample has around 600,000 clones, with 95% found just once. The specimen sequenced was naive CD8+ T cells sorted from blood. The source of these receptors is a woman aged 25 to 39 in good health.

The rearrangement links TRBV5-4 to TRBJ2-7; 10 bases agree with TRBD2. The CDR3 contains 16 residues. The V gene end was trimmed by 3 bases and the J gene end by 3 bases; junction bases not matched to a gene: 9. Germline-derived CDR1 and CDR2 are SGHNT and YYREEE (reference sequence). The CDR3 is CASSSAGTSAVYEQYF. The DNA for the CDR3 is TGTGCCAGCAGCTCGGCGGGGACTAGCGCGGTCTACGAGCAGTACTTC.

The rearrangement joins TRBV4-2 to TRBJ2-7; 7 nucleotides line up with TRBD1. V shed 0 bases and J 4 bases; nucleotides not matched to a gene: 6. Germline lookup yields CDR1 LGHNA and CDR2 YNFKEQ. This CDR3 is built from 15 residues. Here the CDR3 reads CASSQEGRGSYEQYF. DNA for the CDR3: TGTGCCAGCAGCCAAGAAGGCAGGGGGTCGTACGAGCAGTACTTC.

J is TRBJ2-3 and V is TRBV7-9; D is perhaps TRBD2 (5 bases). Per germline, CDR1 SEHNR and CDR2 FQNEAQ (reference sequence). V was pared by 6 bases and J by 4 bases, with 8 bases between. The CDR3 has 12 residues. In nucleotides, the CDR3 is TGTGCCAGCAGGCTGGGAGCAGATACGCAGTATTTT. Amino acids: CASRLGADTQYF.

The V gene is TRBV7-9, the J gene TRBJ1-5; perhaps TRBD1 as D (6 bases). Germline lookup yields CDR1 SEHNR and CDR2 FQNEAQ (reference sequence). The CDR3 runs 13 residues. Trimming shortened V by 6 bases and J by 3 bases, and 9 bases separated the two germline ends. CDR3 region: CASSWDTNQPQHF. DNA of the CDR3: TGTGCCAGCAGTTGGGACACCAATCAGCCCCAGCATTTT.

Comments on this clone: Other DNA sequences in the same sample also yield this CDR3. The rearrangement uses TRBV28 and TRBJ1-5; 10 nucleotides match TRBD1. The CDR3 runs to 15 residues. V gave up 2 bases and J gave up 6 bases; unmatched junction bases: 4. CDR1 is MDHEN, CDR2 SYDVKM, per germline. The chain's CDR3 is CASSLGTGVGQPQHF. CDR3 in DNA: TGTGCCAGCAGTTTAGGGACAGGGGTTGGTCAGCCCCAGCATTTT.

This clone turned up a few times. The same CDR3 arises from other DNA sequences in this sample as well. V is TRBV27 and J is TRBJ1-5; TRBD1 might be the D (5 bases). Germline CDR1 and CDR2: MNHEY and SMNVEV (reference sequence). The CDR3 runs 14 residues. Trimming shortened V by 5 bases and J by 0 bases, and 8 bases separated the two germline ends. CDR3 region: CASSPGGSNQPQHF. The CDR3 nucleotides are TGTGCCAGCAGTCCCGGGGGTAGCAATCAGCCCCAGCATTTT.

The V call is TRBV7-6, the J call TRBJ2-2; 7 positions match TRBD1. With V trimmed by 2 bases and J by 5 bases, 5 bases remained unmatched. There are 15 residues in the CDR3. Per germline, CDR1 SGHVS and CDR2 FNYEAQ. CDR3 nucleotides: TGTGCCAGCAGCTTAAAAACAGGGGATACCGGGGAGCTGTTTTTT. It is translated as CASSLKTGDTGELFF.

The chain has TRBV5-6 and TRBJ2-3; 7 nucleotides agree with TRBD2. V gave up 0 bases and J gave up 3 bases; unmatched junction bases: 4. Looked up from germline, CDR1 is SGHDT and CDR2 is YYEEEE. CDR3 length: 15 amino acids. The CDR3 loop reads CASSLAGGGTDTQYF. For the CDR3, the DNA is TGTGCCAGCAGCTTGGCGGGAGGAGGAACAGATACGCAGTATTTT.

This clone was detected only once. The V call is TRBV5-1, the J call TRBJ2-5; TRBD1 matches at 7 bases. This CDR3 is built from 15 residues. V gave up 3 bases and J gave up 2 bases; unmatched junction bases: 7. Looked up from germline, CDR1 is SGHRS and CDR2 is YFSETQ. Written as DNA, the CDR3 is TGCGCCAGCAGCTCCGGGGACAGCTTGCAAGAGACCCAGTACTTC. Its translation: CASSSGDSLQETQYF.

The chain is built from TRBV18 and TRBJ1-1; tentatively, D is TRBD1 (5 bases). Germline V gene data show CDR1 as KGHSH and CDR2 as LQKENI. The CDR3 covers 12 residues. V dropped 3 bases and J dropped 5 bases, with 7 bases sitting between them. CDR3 bases: TGTGCCAGCTCACCGGGACGTACTGAAGCTTTCTTT. Translating it yields CASSPGRTEAFF.

This clone showed up just a few times. The chain uses TRBV7-9 and TRBJ1-1; 8 bases match TRBD1. Trimming cost V 4 bases and J 8 bases; bases outside gene matches: 3. The V gene's germline CDR1 is SEHNR and CDR2 FQNEAQ (reference sequence). The CDR3 length is 12 residues. The CDR3: CASSSGDREAFF. In nucleotides, the CDR3 is TGTGCCAGCAGCTCTGGGGACAGGGAAGCTTTCTTT.

J is TRBJ2-4 and V is TRBV14, with D perhaps matching TRBD2 (5 bases). Germline V gene data show CDR1 as SGHDN and CDR2 as FVKESK. This CDR3 contains 13 residues. Trimming left V 4 bases short and J 5 bases short, with 9 bases between. CDR3 nucleotides: TGTGCCAGCAGCCCCCTTAGCGAAAACATTCAGTACTTC. This codes for CASSPLSENIQYF. Full variable domain (remainder filled in from reference TRBV14 and TRBJ2-4): EAGVTQFPSHSVIEKGQTVTLRCDPISGHDNLYWYRRVMGKEIKFLLHFVKESKQDESGMPNNRFLAERTGGTYSTLKVQPAELEDSGVYFCASSPLSENIQYFGAGTRLSVL.

Details on this clone: At the DNA level, this CDR3 is encoded by other sequences in the same sample as well. The rearrangement joins TRBV5-4 to TRBJ2-7, with a weak D call TRBD1 (6 bases). The CDR3 runs to 13 residues. V lost 2 bases and J 1 base, leaving 7 bases between the germline ends. From germline, CDR1 is SGHNT and CDR2 YYREEE (reference sequence). Here the CDR3 DNA reads TGTGCCAGCAGCTTCAGGGGTTCCTACGAGCAGTACTTC. Translation gives CASSFRGSYEQYF.

The rearrangement joins TRBV7-8 to TRBJ2-1; tentative D call: TRBD1 (5 bases). The CDR3 is made up of 18 amino acids. Germline lookup yields CDR1 SGHVS and CDR2 FQNEAQ. V lost 2 bases to trimming and J lost 3 bases, with 20 bases between them. CDR3 amino acids: CASSLKGAQDGYYNEQFF. CDR3 in DNA: TGTGCCAGCAGCTTAAAAGGGGCACAGGACGGATACTACAATGAGCAGTTCTTC.

The chain joins TRBV27 to TRBJ1-2; the D is unclear. The germline V and J ends were trimmed by 4 bases and 4 bases, with 13 bases remaining between them. The CDR3 has 14 residues. Germline V gene sequence: CDR1 MNHEY, CDR2 SMNVEV (reference sequence). The CDR3 spells CASSSYLDGYGYTF. In DNA form, the CDR3 reads TGTGCCAGCAGTTCATACCTCGACGGCTATGGCTACACCTTC.